This TCR beta chain was documented in a study of spatial heterogeneity in lung cancer. Across the study: Matched bulk RNA-seq yielded a T cell transcriptional module score. Counts of TCR transcripts in tumor regions correlated strongly with that score. Study conclusions and caveats: Tumor mutation counts were tracked by expanded intratumoral alpha and beta TCR counts.

The library protocol tagged each TCR cDNA with a unique molecular identifier. TCRdb called the 5' RACE reads again in MiXCR, with one record for every CDR3 protein. This sample carries approximately 12,000 distinct CDR3 sequences, roughly 12% of them seen once, and the ten largest clones take more than 10%. Regarding this clonotype: Its antigen remains unknown. A read error may produce the germline difference seen at one junction end.

The V gene's germline CDR1 is SGHVS and CDR2 FNYEAQ. The CDR3 has 15 residues. Time point given: sample taken at primary tumor resection. The cohort: approximately 66 early-stage, untreated non-small cell lung cancer patients. The input material, whole RNA from tumor, nontumor lung or frozen PBMC, was sequenced unsorted. This clonotype was sampled from a female donor with early-stage non-small cell lung cancer. This sequence joins TRBV7-6 and TRBJ2-1; D might be TRBD2 (6 bases). Sample: lung tumor tissue, taken at surgery. The CDR3 nucleotides read TGTGCCAACAGCTTCTGGGGGGAATCCTACAATGAGCAGTTCTTC. It yields the protein CANSFWGESYNEQFF.